The 2 T cell receptor beta chains reported below all come from one sample, sequenced in a study of blood T cell repertoires in COVID-19. The repertoire was sequenced with immunoSEQ multiplex PCR; TCRdb's copy has only in-frame clones and lacks some. Of under 150,000 clones in the sample, 81% were seen once. The sequenced sample consisted of peripheral blood. These receptors all stem from a man aged 50-60 years with acute or convalescent COVID-19.

This chain links TRBV12-3 or TRBV12-4 with TRBJ1-2, with no clear D. The CDR3 extends over 12 amino acids. The ends were cut back, 6 bases at V and 4 bases at J, with 9 bases in the middle. The CDR3 DNA sequence: TGTGCCAGCAGCCCACAATCCTATGGCTACACCTTC. Translated, it gives CASSPQSYGYTF.

The V gene is TRBV4-1, the J gene TRBJ1-2, with a possible D match to TRBD1 (5 bases). Trimming took off 0 bases at V and 5 bases at J, with 13 bases between the two ends. CDR3 length: 15 amino acids. CDR1 is MGHRA, CDR2 YSYEKL, per germline. CDR3 in DNA: TGCGCCAGCAGCCAAGAGTGGGGCGGCGGTTATGGCTACACCTTC. Translating gives CASSQEWGGGYGYTF.